The entry below describes one TCR beta chain. Its antigen is unidentified. Compared with germline, one end of the junction differs, possibly owing to a read error. This sample stems from a study of T cells in Graves' hyperthyroidism and ophthalmopathy. The study, taken as a whole, reports: Blood held most thyroid clonotypes expanded above 0.001 frequency.

The TCR beta CDR3 regions underwent amplification using RNA transcripts as the source. With the HTBI primer set, the TCR CDR3 went through a first round of RT-PCR. TCRdb re-analysed the multiplex PCR reads in MiXCR, keeping a single row per CDR3 protein. The data show under 400,000 distinct CDR3 sequences, around 13% seen once. Stable Graves' hyperthyroidism meant no ophthalmopathy progression within 18 months. The CDR3 extends over 14 amino acids. Germline V CDR1 and CDR2: MNHEY, SVGEGT. The gene calls are TRBV6-2 or TRBV6-3 and TRBJ1-3, with D hard to call. The TCR comes from a woman aged 60-70 years with Graves' hyperthyroidism. The sequencing input was blood. CDR3 residues: CASRTLRKRNAIYF. CDR3 coding DNA: TGTGCCAGCAGAACCCTACGAAAGAGAAACGCCATATATTTT.